Shown below are 13 T cell receptor beta chains from a single sample sequenced in a study of blood T cell repertoires in COVID-19. Sequencing was performed with immunoSEQ multiplex PCR; in TCRdb, only in-frame clones are kept and a portion is missing. The table shows about 70,000 clones, with more than 90% occurring only once. Sequenced sample: peripheral blood. The source of these receptors is a human donor in a cohort sampled during active COVID-19.

The V and J genes are TRBV7-2 and TRBJ1-2; weak D call: TRBD1 (5 bases). Germline V gene sequence: CDR1 SGHTA, CDR2 FQGNSA. CDR3 length: 16 residues. V was cut by 3 bases and J by 0 bases, with 14 bases left in between. In nucleotides, the CDR3 is TGTGCCAGCAGCTTGGGGACTCTTCAAGCTAACTATGGCTACACCTTC. Translation: CASSLGTLQANYGYTF.

This chain links TRBV5-6 with TRBJ2-3; D not certain. The CDR3 covers 12 residues. Germline-derived CDR1 and CDR2 are SGHDT and YYEEEE. Trimming pared 5 bases from V and 8 bases from J, leaving 12 bases between. CDR3 nucleotides: TGTGCCAGCAGTACGAGATTCGGTACGCAGTATTTT. Its translation is CASSTRFGTQYF.

The DNA for the CDR3 is TGTGCCAGCAGCCCTCCTGACAGGGGCGGGGGCAATCAGCCCCAGCATTTT. Residues: CASSPPDRGGGNQPQHF. The chain uses TRBV6-2 or TRBV6-3 and TRBJ1-5; 8 bases match TRBD1. The CDR3 is 17 residues long. Unmatched junction bases numbered 12, after V lost 6 bases and J lost 2 bases. Germline V lookup: CDR1 MNHEY, CDR2 SVGEGT.

The rearrangement uses TRBV6-2 or TRBV6-3 and TRBJ2-3; D is uncertain. V was clipped by 6 bases and J by 0 bases, with 7 bases between them. Germline CDR1 and CDR2: MNHEY and SVGEGT. CDR3 length: 13 residues. CDR3 region: CASSLISTDTQYF. CDR3 nucleotide sequence: TGTGCCAGCAGCCTTATCAGCACAGATACGCAGTATTTT.

This clone was found once. The chain carries TRBV6-5 and TRBJ1-5; D unresolved. The CDR3 sequence is 13 residues long. V was shortened by 8 bases and J by 6 bases, with 14 bases between the two germline ends. Germline V gene lookup returns CDR1 MNHEY and CDR2 SVGAGI. CDR3 residues: CASGRQVGQPQHF. The CDR3 coding sequence is TGTGCCAGCGGTCGCCAGGTCGGTCAGCCCCAGCATTTT.

The rearrangement links TRBV10-3 to TRBJ2-6; 9 bases align to TRBD2. Germline trimming cut 10 bases from V and 0 bases from J; bases unmatched to any gene: 7. The CDR3 totals 16 residues. Germline V gene sequence: CDR1 ENHRY, CDR2 SYGVKD. In DNA, the CDR3 is TGTGCCACCTCGACTAGCGGCCGCTCTGGGGCCAACGTCCTGACTTTC. It codes for CATSTSGRSGANVLTF.

The rearrangement joins TRBV2 to TRBJ2-7, with no clear D. The CDR3 is made up of 13 amino acids. V dropped 6 bases and J dropped 0 bases, with 9 bases sitting between them. In germline, CDR1 is SNHLY, CDR2 FYNNEI. As DNA, the CDR3 is TGTGCCAGCAGCCAGTTTCGCTCCTACGAGCAGTACTTC. This translates into CASSQFRSYEQYF. The whole variable domain, filled in from reference TRBV2 and TRBJ2-7, reads EPEVTQTPSHQVTQMGQEVILRCVPISNHLYFYWYRQILGQKVEFLVSFYNNEISEKSEIFDDQFSVERPDGSNFTLKIRSTKLEDSAMYFCASSQFRSYEQYFGPGTRLTVT.

The chain employs TRBV6-2 or TRBV6-3 and TRBJ2-1, with 7 bases fitting TRBD1. Germline V gives CDR1 MNHEY, CDR2 SVGEGT. CDR3 length equals 14 residues. Trimming at V came to 0 bases and at J to 7 bases, leaving 3 bases not matched to a gene. The CDR3 sequence: CASSYSGRGNEQFF. For the CDR3, the DNA is TGTGCCAGCAGTTACTCGGGCAGGGGGAATGAGCAGTTCTTC.

The chain has TRBV28 and TRBJ2-6, with 9 nucleotides matching TRBD2. The CDR3 totals 17 residues. The J segment lost 0 bases and the V segment lost 6 bases, leaving 6 bases of the junction unmatched. The germline V gene has CDR1 MDHEN and CDR2 SYDVKM. The CDR3: CASSQTSGRSGANVLTF. The CDR3 DNA reads as TGTGCCAGCAGCCAAACTAGCGGGCGCTCTGGGGCCAACGTCCTGACTTTC.

Remarks on this clone: The sample holds other DNA sequences that translate to the same CDR3. This sequence joins TRBV27 and TRBJ1-5, with TRBD1 as a possible D gene (6 bases). The length of the CDR3 is 15 residues. The germline V gene encodes CDR1 MNHEY and CDR2 SMNVEV (reference sequence). With 5 bases removed from V and 2 bases from J, the gap between germline ends came to 13 bases. DNA of the CDR3: TGTGCCAGCAGTCCCAGGGGCGGAGGCAATCAGCCCCAGCATTTT. This codes for CASSPRGGGNQPQHF.

J is TRBJ2-2 and V is TRBV27; the match to TRBD2 covers 9 bases. The J segment lost 0 bases and the V segment lost 6 bases, leaving 8 bases of the junction unmatched. The CDR3 spans 17 residues. Germline V gene sequence: CDR1 MNHEY, CDR2 SMNVEV (reference sequence). The CDR3 reads CASRPRSSGANTGELFF. CDR3 coding DNA: TGTGCCAGCAGACCGAGGTCTAGCGGGGCGAACACCGGGGAGCTGTTTTTT.

The V and J genes are TRBV6-2 or TRBV6-3 and TRBJ2-7; TRBD1 matches at 8 bases. CDR3 length equals 14 residues. V trimming: 6 bases; J trimming: 2 bases; junction bases outside the gene matches: 6. CDR1 MNHEY and CDR2 SVGEGT come from the germline V gene. In DNA, the CDR3 is TGTGCCAGCAGCTCCTGGACAGGGACCTACGAGCAGTACTTC. This gives the protein CASSSWTGTYEQYF.

The chain links TRBV30 to TRBJ2-1; TRBD2 might be the D (5 bases). The germline gives CDR1 GTSNPN, CDR2 SVGIG (reference sequence). CDR3 size: 14 residues. Trimming removed 5 bases at V and 0 bases at J, with 11 bases between. CDR3 nucleotide sequence: TGTGCCTGGGGCCGGGAAAGCTCCTACAATGAGCAGTTCTTC. Translating gives CAWGRESSYNEQFF.